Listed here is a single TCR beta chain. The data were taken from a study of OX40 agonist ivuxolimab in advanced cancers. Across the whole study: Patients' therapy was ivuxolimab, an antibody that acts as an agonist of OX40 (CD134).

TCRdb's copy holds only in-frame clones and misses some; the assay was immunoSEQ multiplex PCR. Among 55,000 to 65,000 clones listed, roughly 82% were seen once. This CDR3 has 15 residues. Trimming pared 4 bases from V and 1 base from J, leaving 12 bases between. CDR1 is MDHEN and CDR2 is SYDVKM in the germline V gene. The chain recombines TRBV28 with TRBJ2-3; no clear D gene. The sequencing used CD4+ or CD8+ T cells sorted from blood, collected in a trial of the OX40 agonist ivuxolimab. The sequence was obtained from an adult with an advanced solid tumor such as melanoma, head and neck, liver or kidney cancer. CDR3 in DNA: TGTGCCAGCAGTTCTGGTGGCTCCCGCACAGATACGCAGTATTTT. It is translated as CASSSGGSRTDTQYF.